This T cell receptor (beta chain) was recovered during a study of T cell changes during pregnancy in multiple sclerosis. V was trimmed by 9 bases and J by 0 bases, leaving 10 bases between them. Per the germline V gene, CDR1 is SGHRS and CDR2 is YFSETQ. The CDR3 covers 14 residues. Assay: immunoSEQ multiplex PCR; the TCRdb copy retains only in-frame clones and omits some. Of some 52,000 clones in the sample, about 92% were seen once. Specimen: CD4+ T cells from peripheral blood mononuclear cells, collected in the third trimester of pregnancy. This clonotype was obtained from a female donor with multiple sclerosis, enrolled in a pregnancy study. The rearrangement uses TRBV5-1 and TRBJ2-6, with TRBD2 as a possible D gene (5 bases). The CDR3 DNA follows: TGCGCCACCCGGGAAGGCTCTGGGGCCAACGTCCTGACTTTC. Amino acids: CATREGSGANVLTF.